Listed below are T cell receptor beta chains from one sample, sequenced in a study of Tregs in tolerant kidney transplant recipients. Clones were read by immunoSEQ multiplex PCR, and TCRdb kept only the in-frame ones, dropping some. The sample holds more than 90,000 clones, approximately 93% seen once. The material was CD4+ T cells from blood (PBMCs), obtained 12 months after the transplant. Receptors were obtained from a human patient who received a combined kidney and bone marrow transplant. Some of these T cells may belong to the graft donor. Each CDR3 is given with its conserved first and last residue. A D gene is named only where the DNA matches it firmly. Size values are once, few and many counts, or a class for expanded clones, and some rows have none.

CDR3aa: CASSSGLGDEQYF; CDR3nt: TGCGCCAGCAGCTCGGGACTAGGGGACGAGCAGTACTTC; abundance: .; v_gene: TRBV5-1; d_gene: TRBD2; j_gene: TRBJ2-7
CDR3aa: CASSEMGRGGPDTQYF; CDR3nt: TGTGCCAGCAGTGAAATGGGGCGGGGGGGCCCAGATACGCAGTATTTT; abundance: .; v_gene: TRBV6-1; d_gene: TRBD2; j_gene: TRBJ2-3
CDR3aa: CSVEATANYGYTF; CDR3nt: TGCAGCGTTGAGGCGACAGCTAACTATGGCTACACCTTC; abundance: .; v_gene: TRBV29-1; d_gene: .; j_gene: TRBJ1-2
CDR3aa: CVSSLDRGRYGYTF; CDR3nt: TGTGTCAGCAGCCTAGACAGGGGCCGATATGGCTACACCTTC; abundance: .; v_gene: TRBV7-8; d_gene: TRBD1; j_gene: TRBJ1-2
CDR3aa: CASSQGAGQGAREQYF; CDR3nt: TGCGCCAGCAGCCAAGGCGCGGGACAGGGGGCGCGGGAGCAGTACTTC; abundance: .; v_gene: TRBV4-3; d_gene: TRBD1; j_gene: TRBJ2-7
CDR3aa: CASSIVADLGNEQFF; CDR3nt: TGTGCCAGTAGTATAGTAGCGGACCTCGGCAATGAGCAGTTCTTC; abundance: .; v_gene: TRBV19; d_gene: .; j_gene: TRBJ2-1
CDR3aa: CASSPFQGQETQYF; CDR3nt: TGTGCCAGCAGTCCATTCCAGGGACAAGAGACCCAGTACTTC; abundance: .; v_gene: TRBV7-6; d_gene: .; j_gene: TRBJ2-5
CDR3aa: CASSVATADDYGYTF; CDR3nt: TGTGCCAGCAGCGTAGCGACCGCGGATGACTATGGCTACACCTTC; abundance: once; v_gene: TRBV9; d_gene: .; j_gene: TRBJ1-2
CDR3aa: CAWRGRSAGAQYF; CDR3nt: TGTGCCTGGAGGGGCAGGAGCGCCGGGGCCCAGTACTTC; abundance: .; v_gene: TRBV30; d_gene: .; j_gene: TRBJ2-5
CDR3aa: CASRNGAYNEQFF; CDR3nt: TGTGCCAGCAGGAACGGTGCCTACAATGAGCAGTTCTTC; abundance: .; v_gene: TRBV6-5; d_gene: .; j_gene: TRBJ2-1
CDR3aa: CASSQELGGSPQHF; CDR3nt: TGCGCCAGCAGCCAAGAGTTAGGAGGGTCGCCCCAGCATTTT; abundance: .; v_gene: TRBV4-3; d_gene: .; j_gene: TRBJ1-5
CDR3aa: CASSLQTRFNTGELFF; CDR3nt: TGTGCCAGCAGCCTCCAGACTAGATTTAACACCGGGGAGCTGTTTTTT; abundance: .; v_gene: TRBV9; d_gene: .; j_gene: TRBJ2-2
CDR3aa: CASSKGTEYGYTF; CDR3nt: TGTGCCAGCAGTAAAGGGACAGAGTATGGCTACACCTTC; abundance: .; v_gene: TRBV6-6; d_gene: TRBD1; j_gene: TRBJ1-2
CDR3aa: CASSSGQGANQPQHF; CDR3nt: TGTGCCAGCAGCTCGGGACAGGGGGCTAATCAGCCCCAGCATTTT; abundance: .; v_gene: TRBV7-9; d_gene: TRBD1; j_gene: TRBJ1-5
CDR3aa: CSVLTWTGRGGYTF; CDR3nt: TGCAGCGTTCTCACATGGACAGGGCGGGGCGGCTACACCTTC; abundance: .; v_gene: TRBV29-1; d_gene: TRBD1; j_gene: TRBJ1-2
CDR3aa: CASSFRLVGELFF; CDR3nt: TGTGCCAGCAGCTTCCGACTAGTCGGGGAGCTGTTTTTT; abundance: .; v_gene: TRBV7-3; d_gene: .; j_gene: TRBJ2-2
CDR3aa: CASSSLAGQNTGELFF; CDR3nt: TGTGCCAGCAGTTCCCTAGCGGGACAGAACACCGGGGAGCTGTTTTTT; abundance: .; v_gene: TRBV28; d_gene: TRBD2; j_gene: TRBJ2-2
CDR3aa: CASSLELAGAPLHF; CDR3nt: TGTGCCAGCAGCTTAGAGTTGGCCGGGGCACCCCTCCACTTT; abundance: .; v_gene: TRBV7-9; d_gene: .; j_gene: TRBJ1-6
CDR3aa: CASTPTSGTPRSYNEQFF; CDR3nt: TGTGCCAGCACCCCGACTAGCGGGACGCCCCGCTCCTACAATGAGCAGTTCTTC; abundance: .; v_gene: TRBV27; d_gene: TRBD2; j_gene: TRBJ2-1
CDR3aa: CASSFSDTQYF; CDR3nt: TGTGCCAGCAGCTTCTCAGATACGCAGTATTTT; abundance: .; v_gene: TRBV7-2; d_gene: .; j_gene: TRBJ2-3
CDR3aa: CASSFRAGGEQYF; CDR3nt: TGTGCCAGCAGTTTTCGGGCAGGGGGCGAGCAGTACTTC; abundance: .; v_gene: TRBV27; d_gene: TRBD1; j_gene: TRBJ2-7
CDR3aa: CASSQGARERGYNEQFF; CDR3nt: TGCGCCAGCAGCCAGGGGGCGCGGGAGAGGGGGTACAATGAGCAGTTCTTC; abundance: .; v_gene: TRBV5-1; d_gene: .; j_gene: TRBJ2-1
CDR3aa: CASKQEGTGELFF; CDR3nt: TGTGCCAGTAAGCAGGAAGGAACCGGGGAGCTGTTTTTT; abundance: .; v_gene: TRBV7-2; d_gene: .; j_gene: TRBJ2-2
CDR3aa: CASSTRTGYGYTF; CDR3nt: TGTGCCAGCAGCACGCGGACAGGGTATGGCTACACCTTC; abundance: .; v_gene: TRBV9; d_gene: TRBD1; j_gene: TRBJ1-2
CDR3aa: CASSQVGDRDATNEKLFF; CDR3nt: TGTGCCAGCAGCCAAGTGGGGGACAGAGATGCAACTAATGAAAAACTGTTTTTT; abundance: once; v_gene: TRBV14; d_gene: TRBD1; j_gene: TRBJ1-4
CDR3aa: CASRGTGTGNQPQHF; CDR3nt: TGTGCCAGCAGGGGGACAGGGACGGGCAATCAGCCCCAGCATTTT; abundance: .; v_gene: TRBV6-6; d_gene: TRBD1; j_gene: TRBJ1-5
CDR3aa: CASSEQFNTGELFF; CDR3nt: TGTGCCAGCAGTGAACAATTCAACACCGGGGAGCTGTTTTTT; abundance: .; v_gene: TRBV6-1; d_gene: .; j_gene: TRBJ2-2
CDR3aa: CASSQDRGTYGYTF; CDR3nt: TGTGCCAGCAGCCAAGACAGGGGGACCTATGGCTACACCTTC; abundance: .; v_gene: TRBV4-2; d_gene: TRBD1; j_gene: TRBJ1-2
CDR3aa: CSANIFETQYF; CDR3nt: TGCAGTGCCAACATTTTCGAGACCCAGTACTTC; abundance: .; v_gene: TRBV20-1; d_gene: .; j_gene: TRBJ2-5
CDR3aa: CASSLAGDKQYF; CDR3nt: TGTGCCAGCAGCTTAGCGGGGGACAAGCAGTACTTC; abundance: .; v_gene: TRBV11-1; d_gene: .; j_gene: TRBJ2-7
CDR3aa: CASSLLTGNIGELFF; CDR3nt: TGTGCCAGCAGCTTGTTGACAGGGAATATCGGGGAGCTGTTTTTT; abundance: once; v_gene: TRBV7-3; d_gene: TRBD1; j_gene: TRBJ2-2